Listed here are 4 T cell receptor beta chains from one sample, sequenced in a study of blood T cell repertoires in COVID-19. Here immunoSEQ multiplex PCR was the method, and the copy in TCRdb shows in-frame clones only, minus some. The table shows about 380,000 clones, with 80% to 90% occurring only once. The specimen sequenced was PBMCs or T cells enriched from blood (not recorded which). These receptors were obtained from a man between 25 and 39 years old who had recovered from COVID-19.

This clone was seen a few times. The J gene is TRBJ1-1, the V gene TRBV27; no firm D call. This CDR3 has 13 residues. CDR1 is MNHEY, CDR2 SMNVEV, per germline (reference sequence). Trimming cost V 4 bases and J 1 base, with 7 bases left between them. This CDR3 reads CASSSSRNTEAFF. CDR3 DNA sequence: TGTGCCAGCAGTTCCTCGAGGAACACTGAAGCTTTCTTT.

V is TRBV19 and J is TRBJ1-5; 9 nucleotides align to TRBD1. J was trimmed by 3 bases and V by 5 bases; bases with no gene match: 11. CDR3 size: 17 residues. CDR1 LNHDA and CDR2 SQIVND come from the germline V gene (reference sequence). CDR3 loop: CASSPERGQGTNQPQHF. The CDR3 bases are TGTGCCAGTAGTCCCGAGAGAGGACAGGGGACCAATCAGCCCCAGCATTTT.

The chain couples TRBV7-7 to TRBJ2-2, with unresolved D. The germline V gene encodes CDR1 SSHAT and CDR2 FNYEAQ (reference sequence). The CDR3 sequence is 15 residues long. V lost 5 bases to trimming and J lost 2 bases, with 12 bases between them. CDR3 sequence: CASSPFETNTGELFF. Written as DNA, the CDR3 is TGTGCCAGCAGCCCTTTTGAGACAAACACCGGGGAGCTGTTTTTT.

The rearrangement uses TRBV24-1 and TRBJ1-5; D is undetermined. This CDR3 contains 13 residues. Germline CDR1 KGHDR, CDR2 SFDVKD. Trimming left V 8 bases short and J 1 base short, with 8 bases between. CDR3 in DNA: TGTGCCACCACACAGAAAAGCAATCAGCCCCAGCATTTT. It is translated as CATTQKSNQPQHF.